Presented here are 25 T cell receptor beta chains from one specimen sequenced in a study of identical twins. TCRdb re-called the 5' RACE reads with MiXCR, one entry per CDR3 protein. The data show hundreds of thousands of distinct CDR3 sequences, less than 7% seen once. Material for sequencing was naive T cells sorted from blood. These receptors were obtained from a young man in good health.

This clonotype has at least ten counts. The CDR3 loop reads CASSPQKGGLAGGPRFF. DNA for the CDR3: TGTGCCAGCAGCCCCCAGAAGGGTGGCCTAGCGGGAGGGCCACGGTTCTTC. This chain connects TRBV9 to TRBJ2-1; 12 positions agree with TRBD2. The V gene end was trimmed by 4 bases and the J gene end by 15 bases; junction bases not matched to a gene: 20. Germline CDR1 and CDR2: SGDLS and YYNGEE. The CDR3 runs 17 residues.

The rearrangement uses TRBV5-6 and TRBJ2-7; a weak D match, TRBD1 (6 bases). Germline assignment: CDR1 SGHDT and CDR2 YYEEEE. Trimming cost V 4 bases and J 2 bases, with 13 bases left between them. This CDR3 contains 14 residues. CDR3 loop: CASSTPGQAYEQYF. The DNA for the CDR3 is TGTGCCAGCAGCACCCCGGGACAAGCCTACGAGCAGTACTTC.

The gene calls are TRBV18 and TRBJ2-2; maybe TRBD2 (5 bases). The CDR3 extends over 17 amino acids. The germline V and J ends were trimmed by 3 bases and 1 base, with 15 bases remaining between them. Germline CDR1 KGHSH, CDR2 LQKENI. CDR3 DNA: TGTGCCAGCTCACCTTTCCGGGGAGCCAGGAACACCGGGGAGCTGTTTTTT. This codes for CASSPFRGARNTGELFF.

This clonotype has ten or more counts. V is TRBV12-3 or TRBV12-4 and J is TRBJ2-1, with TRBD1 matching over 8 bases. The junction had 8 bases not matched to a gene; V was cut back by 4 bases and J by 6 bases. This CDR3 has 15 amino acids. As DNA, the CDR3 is TGTGCCAGCAGTTATCAGGGGGCCTTGGTCAATGAGCAGTTCTTC. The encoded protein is CASSYQGALVNEQFF.

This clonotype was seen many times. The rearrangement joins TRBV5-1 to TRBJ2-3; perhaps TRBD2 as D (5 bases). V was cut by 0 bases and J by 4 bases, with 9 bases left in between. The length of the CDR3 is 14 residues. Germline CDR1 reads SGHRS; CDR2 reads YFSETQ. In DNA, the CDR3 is TGCGCCAGCAGCTTGGCCGGGAATTCAGATACGCAGTATTTT. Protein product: CASSLAGNSDTQYF.

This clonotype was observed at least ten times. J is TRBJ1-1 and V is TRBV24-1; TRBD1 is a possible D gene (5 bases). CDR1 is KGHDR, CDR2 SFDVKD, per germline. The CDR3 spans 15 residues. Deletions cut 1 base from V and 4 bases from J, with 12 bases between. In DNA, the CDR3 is TGTGCCACCAGTGATTTCCGGGACGGGAGCACTGAAGCTTTCTTT. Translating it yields CATSDFRDGSTEAFF.

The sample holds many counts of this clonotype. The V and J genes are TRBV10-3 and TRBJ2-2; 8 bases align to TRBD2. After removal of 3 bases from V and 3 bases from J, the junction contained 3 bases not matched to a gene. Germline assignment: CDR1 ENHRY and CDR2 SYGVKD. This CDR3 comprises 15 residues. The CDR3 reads CAISDPSGYTGELFF. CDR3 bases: TGTGCCATCAGTGACCCTAGCGGGTACACCGGGGAGCTGTTTTTT.

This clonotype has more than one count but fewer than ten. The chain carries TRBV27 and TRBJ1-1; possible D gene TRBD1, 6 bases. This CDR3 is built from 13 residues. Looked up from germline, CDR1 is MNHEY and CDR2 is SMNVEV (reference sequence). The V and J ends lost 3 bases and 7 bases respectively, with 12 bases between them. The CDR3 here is CASSFNTGNEAFF. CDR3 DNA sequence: TGTGCCAGCAGTTTCAACACAGGGAATGAAGCTTTCTTT.

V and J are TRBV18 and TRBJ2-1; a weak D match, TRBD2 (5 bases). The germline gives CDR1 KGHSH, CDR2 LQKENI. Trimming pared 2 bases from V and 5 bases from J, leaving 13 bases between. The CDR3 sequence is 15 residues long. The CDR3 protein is CASSPGLALNNEQFF. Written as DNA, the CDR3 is TGTGCCAGCTCACCAGGCCTAGCCCTTAACAATGAGCAGTTCTTC.

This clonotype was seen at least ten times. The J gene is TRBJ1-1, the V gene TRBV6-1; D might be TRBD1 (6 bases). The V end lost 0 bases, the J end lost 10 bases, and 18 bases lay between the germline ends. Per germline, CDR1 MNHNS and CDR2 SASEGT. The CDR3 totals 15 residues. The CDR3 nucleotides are TGTGCCAGCAGTGAAGCCGGGACAACAACATGGGGAGCTTTCTTT. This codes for CASSEAGTTTWGAFF.

This CDR3 is CASSDDGTSRETQYF. CDR3 coding DNA: TGTGCCAGCAGCGATGACGGGACATCTCGTGAGACCCAGTACTTC. V is TRBV7-9 and J is TRBJ2-5, with TRBD1 as a possible D gene (6 bases). Trimming removed 5 bases from V and 5 bases from J, with 18 bases in between. The CDR3 loop spans 15 amino acids. Germline V gene lookup returns CDR1 SEHNR and CDR2 FQNEAQ (reference sequence).

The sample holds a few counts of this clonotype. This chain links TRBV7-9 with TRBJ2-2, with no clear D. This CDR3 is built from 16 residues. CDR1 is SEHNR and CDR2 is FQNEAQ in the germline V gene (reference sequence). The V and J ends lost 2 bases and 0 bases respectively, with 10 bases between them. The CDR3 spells CASSLNGGSNTGELFF. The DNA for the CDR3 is TGTGCCAGCAGCTTAAACGGCGGTTCGAACACCGGGGAGCTGTTTTTT.

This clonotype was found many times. The CDR3 region is CSARGLAGDAGELFF. The CDR3 nucleotides are TGCAGTGCTAGAGGCCTAGCGGGGGATGCCGGGGAGCTGTTTTTT. The genes are TRBV20-1 and TRBJ2-2, with 10 bases matching TRBD2. Germline V gene data show CDR1 as DFQATT and CDR2 as SNEGSKA (reference sequence). V was clipped by 1 base and J by 6 bases; unmatched bases: 5. This CDR3 is 15 amino acids long.

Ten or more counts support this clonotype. The CDR3 DNA reads TGTGCCAGCAGTTCTCGCCTTGCAGCGGGACCGACAGATACGCAGTATTTT. It translates to CASSSRLAAGPTDTQYF. The chain uses TRBV28 and TRBJ2-3; TRBD2 matches at 7 bases. The CDR3 covers 17 residues. Per germline, CDR1 MDHEN and CDR2 SYDVKM. The ends lost 4 bases at V and 3 bases at J; junction bases unmatched: 13.

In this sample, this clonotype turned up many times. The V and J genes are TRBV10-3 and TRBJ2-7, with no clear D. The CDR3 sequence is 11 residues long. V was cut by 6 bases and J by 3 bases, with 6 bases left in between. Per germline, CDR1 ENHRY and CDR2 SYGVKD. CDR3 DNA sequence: TGTGCCATCAGCGAAGGCTACGAGCAGTACGTC. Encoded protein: CAISEGYEQYV.

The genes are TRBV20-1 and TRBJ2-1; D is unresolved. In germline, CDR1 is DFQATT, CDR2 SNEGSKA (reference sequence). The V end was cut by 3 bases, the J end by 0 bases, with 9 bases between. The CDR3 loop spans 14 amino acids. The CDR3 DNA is TGCAGTGCTAGTCTCGATAGCTCCTACAATGAGCAGTTCTTC. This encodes CSASLDSSYNEQFF.

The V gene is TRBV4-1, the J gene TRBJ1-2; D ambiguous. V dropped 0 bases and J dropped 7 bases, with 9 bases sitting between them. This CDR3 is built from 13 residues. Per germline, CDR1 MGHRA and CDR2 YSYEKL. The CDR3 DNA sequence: TGCGCCAGCAGCCAAGATCGGATTGGTGGCTACACCTTC. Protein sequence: CASSQDRIGGYTF.

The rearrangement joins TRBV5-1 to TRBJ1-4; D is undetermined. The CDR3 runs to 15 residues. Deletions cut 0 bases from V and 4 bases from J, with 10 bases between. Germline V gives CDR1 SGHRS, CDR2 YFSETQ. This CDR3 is CASSLGSFNNEKLFF. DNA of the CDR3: TGCGCCAGCAGCTTGGGGTCATTTAATAATGAAAAACTGTTTTTT.

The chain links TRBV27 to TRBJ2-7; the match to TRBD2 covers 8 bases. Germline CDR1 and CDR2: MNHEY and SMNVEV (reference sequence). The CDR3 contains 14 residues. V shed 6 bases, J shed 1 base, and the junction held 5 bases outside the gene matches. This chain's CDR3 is CASSPQRGSYEQYF. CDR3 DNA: TGTGCCAGCAGCCCGCAGCGGGGGTCCTACGAGCAGTACTTC.

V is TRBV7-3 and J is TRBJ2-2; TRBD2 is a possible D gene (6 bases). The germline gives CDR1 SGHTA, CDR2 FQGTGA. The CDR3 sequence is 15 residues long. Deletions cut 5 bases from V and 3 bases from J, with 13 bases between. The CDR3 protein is CASSPEGGYTGELFF. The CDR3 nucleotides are TGTGCCAGCAGCCCGGAGGGCGGCTACACCGGGGAGCTGTTTTTT.

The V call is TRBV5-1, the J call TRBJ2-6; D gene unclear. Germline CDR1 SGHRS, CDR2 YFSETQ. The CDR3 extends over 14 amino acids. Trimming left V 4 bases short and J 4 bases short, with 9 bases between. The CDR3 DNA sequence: TGCGCCAGCAGCCCCCCTTTGGGGGCCAACGTCCTGACTTTC. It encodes CASSPPLGANVLTF.

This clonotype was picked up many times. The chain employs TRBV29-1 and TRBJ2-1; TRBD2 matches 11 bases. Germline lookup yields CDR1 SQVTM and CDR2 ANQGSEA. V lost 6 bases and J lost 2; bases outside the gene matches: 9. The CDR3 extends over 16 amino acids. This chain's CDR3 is CSVASLAGGPYNEQFF. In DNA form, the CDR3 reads TGCAGCGTGGCCAGCTTAGCGGGAGGGCCCTACAATGAGCAGTTCTTC.

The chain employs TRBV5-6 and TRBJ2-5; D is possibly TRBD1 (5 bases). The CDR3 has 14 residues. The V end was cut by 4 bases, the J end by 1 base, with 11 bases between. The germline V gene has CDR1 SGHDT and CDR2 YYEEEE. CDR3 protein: CASSIRQFQETQYF. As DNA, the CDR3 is TGTGCCAGCAGCATCCGACAGTTCCAAGAGACCCAGTACTTC.

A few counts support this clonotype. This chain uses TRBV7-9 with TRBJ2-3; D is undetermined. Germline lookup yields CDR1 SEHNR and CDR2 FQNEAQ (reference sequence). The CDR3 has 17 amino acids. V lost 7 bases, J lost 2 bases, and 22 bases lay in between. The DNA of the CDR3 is TGTGCCAGCAAAGTCGACGCGTGGGTACCTACCACAGATACGCAGTATTTT. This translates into CASKVDAWVPTTDTQYF.

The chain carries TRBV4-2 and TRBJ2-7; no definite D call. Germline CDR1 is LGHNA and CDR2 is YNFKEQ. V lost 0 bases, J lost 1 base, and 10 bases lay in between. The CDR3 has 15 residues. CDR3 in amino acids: CASSQEGSESYEQYF. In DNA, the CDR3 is TGTGCCAGCAGCCAAGAAGGGTCCGAATCCTACGAGCAGTACTTC.